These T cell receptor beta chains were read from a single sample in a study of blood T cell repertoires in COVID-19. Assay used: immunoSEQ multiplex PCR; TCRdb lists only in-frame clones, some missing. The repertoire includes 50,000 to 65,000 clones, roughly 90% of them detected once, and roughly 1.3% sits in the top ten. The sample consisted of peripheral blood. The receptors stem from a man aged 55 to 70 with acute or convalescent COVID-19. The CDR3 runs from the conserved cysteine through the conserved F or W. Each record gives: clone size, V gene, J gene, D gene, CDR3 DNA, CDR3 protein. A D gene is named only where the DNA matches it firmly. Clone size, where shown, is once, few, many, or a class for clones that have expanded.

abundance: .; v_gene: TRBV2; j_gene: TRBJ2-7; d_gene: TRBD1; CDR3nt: TGTGCCAGCAGTCCGGACAGGGGTCACTACGAGCAGTACTTC; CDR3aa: CASSPDRGHYEQYF
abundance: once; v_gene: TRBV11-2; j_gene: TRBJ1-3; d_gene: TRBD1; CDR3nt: TGTGCCAGCAGCCAAGGGACAGACTCTGGAAACACCATATATTTT; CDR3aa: CASSQGTDSGNTIYF
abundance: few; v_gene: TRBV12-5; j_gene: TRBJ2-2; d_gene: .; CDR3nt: TGTGCTAGTGGGAGGGTGTCCGGGGAGCTGTTTTTT; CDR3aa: CASGRVSGELFF
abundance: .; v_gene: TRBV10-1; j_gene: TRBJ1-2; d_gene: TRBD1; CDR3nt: TGCGCCAGCAGTTCCGGGACAGGGGGTCCCGACTATGGCTACACCTTC; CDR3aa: CASSSGTGGPDYGYTF
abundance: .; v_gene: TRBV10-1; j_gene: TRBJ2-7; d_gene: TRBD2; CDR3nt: TGCGCCAGCAGTGGGGGTAGCGGGGTCTACGAGCAGTACTTC; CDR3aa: CASSGGSGVYEQYF
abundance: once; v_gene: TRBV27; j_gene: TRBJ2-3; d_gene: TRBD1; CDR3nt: TGTGCCAGCAGTTTAGAGGGGGCGAAATATACGCAGTATTTT; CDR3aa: CASSLEGAKYTQYF
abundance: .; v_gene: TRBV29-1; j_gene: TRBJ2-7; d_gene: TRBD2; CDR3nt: TGCAGCGTTTTACTAGCACGTCTAGCGGGAGAACAGCAGTACTTC; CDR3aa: CSVLLARLAGEQQYF
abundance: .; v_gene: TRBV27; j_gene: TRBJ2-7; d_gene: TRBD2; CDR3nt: TGTGCCAGCAGTCCCCTGGGTAGCGGGAGGGACTACGAGCAGTACTTC; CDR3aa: CASSPLGSGRDYEQYF
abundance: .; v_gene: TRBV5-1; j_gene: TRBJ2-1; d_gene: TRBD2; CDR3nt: TGCGCCAGCAGCACCGGGACTAGTAAAGTTATGAATGAGCAGTTCTTC; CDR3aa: CASSTGTSKVMNEQFF
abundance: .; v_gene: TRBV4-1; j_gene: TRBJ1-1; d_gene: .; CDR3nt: TGCGCCAGCACCCTCAAGGGGGAAGCTTTCTTT; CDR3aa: CASTLKGEAFF
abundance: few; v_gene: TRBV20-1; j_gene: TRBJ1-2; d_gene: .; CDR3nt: TGCAGTGCTAGAGGGGGGCAAGCCTACACCTTC; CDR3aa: CSARGGQAYTF
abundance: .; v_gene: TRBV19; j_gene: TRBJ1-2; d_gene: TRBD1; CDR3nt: TGTGCCAGTAGCGGTTGGCAGGGGGCTGGAGGCTACACCTTC; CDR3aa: CASSGWQGAGGYTF
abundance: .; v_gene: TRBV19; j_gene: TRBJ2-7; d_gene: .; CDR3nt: TGTGCCAGTAGTATGCCTAGCGCTGTCTACGAGCAGTACTTC; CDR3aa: CASSMPSAVYEQYF
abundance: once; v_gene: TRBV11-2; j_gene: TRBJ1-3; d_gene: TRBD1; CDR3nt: TGTGCCAGCAGCCAGGACAGGCAATTCTCTGGAAACACCATATATTTT; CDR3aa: CASSQDRQFSGNTIYF
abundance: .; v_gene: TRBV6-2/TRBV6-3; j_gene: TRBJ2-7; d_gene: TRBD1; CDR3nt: TGTGCCAGCAGTTACACAGGGGGTAGCCCCTACGAGCAGTACTTC; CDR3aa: CASSYTGGSPYEQYF
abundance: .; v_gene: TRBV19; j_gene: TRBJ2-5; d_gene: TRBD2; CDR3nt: TGTGCCAGTAGTATATGGGAGGGAGAGACCCAGTACTTC; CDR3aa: CASSIWEGETQYF
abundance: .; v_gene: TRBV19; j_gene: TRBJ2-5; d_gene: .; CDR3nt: TGTGCCAGTAGTACCGGTTCGAGGGAGACCCAGTACTTC; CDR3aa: CASSTGSRETQYF
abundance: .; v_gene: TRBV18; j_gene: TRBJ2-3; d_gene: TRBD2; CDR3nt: TGTGCCAGCTCACCCCAGCGTGGCACGATGACTAGCGGGAGCGCGGATACGCAGTATTTT; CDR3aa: CASSPQRGTMTSGSADTQYF
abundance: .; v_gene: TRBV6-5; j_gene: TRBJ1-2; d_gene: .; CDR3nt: TGTGCCAGCAGGGACGGACTGGACTATGGCTACACCTTC; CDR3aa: CASRDGLDYGYTF
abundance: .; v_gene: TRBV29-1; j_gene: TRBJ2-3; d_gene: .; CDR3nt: TGCAGCGTTGAAGGTGGCTCGGGAGATACGCAGTATTTT; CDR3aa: CSVEGGSGDTQYF
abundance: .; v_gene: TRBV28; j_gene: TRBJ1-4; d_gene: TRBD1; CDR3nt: TGTGCCAGCAGGTCGGGGACAGGGCGGAATGAAAAACTGTTTTTT; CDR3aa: CASRSGTGRNEKLFF
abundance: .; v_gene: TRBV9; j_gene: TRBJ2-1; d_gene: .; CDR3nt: TGTGCCAGCAGCCCCGGGGGGCGCTCCTACAATGAGCAGTTCTTC; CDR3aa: CASSPGGRSYNEQFF
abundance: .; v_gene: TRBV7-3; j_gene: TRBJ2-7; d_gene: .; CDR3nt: TGTGCCAGCAGCTTAACGGGAGGACAGGCCTACGAGCAGTACTTC; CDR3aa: CASSLTGGQAYEQYF
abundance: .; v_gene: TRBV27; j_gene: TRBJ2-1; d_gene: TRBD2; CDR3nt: TGTGCCAGCAGTTTCCTAGCGGGAGAAGTTGAGCAGTTCTTC; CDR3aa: CASSFLAGEVEQFF
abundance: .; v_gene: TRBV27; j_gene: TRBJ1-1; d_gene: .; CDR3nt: TGTGCCAGCAGTCCCACCCCCCCTACGGAGACGCGGAACACTGAAGCTTTCTTT; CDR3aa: CASSPTPPTETRNTEAFF
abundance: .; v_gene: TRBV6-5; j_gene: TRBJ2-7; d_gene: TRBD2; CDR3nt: TGTGCCAGCACCACAACTAGCGGTGACTCCTACGAGCAGTACTTC; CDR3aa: CASTTTSGDSYEQYF
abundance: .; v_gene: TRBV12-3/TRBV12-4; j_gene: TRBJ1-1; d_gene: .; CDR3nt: TGTGCCAGCAGTTCGCAGGGGAACACTGAAGCTTTCTTT; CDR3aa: CASSSQGNTEAFF
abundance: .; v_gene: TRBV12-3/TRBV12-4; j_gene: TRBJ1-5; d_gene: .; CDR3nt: TGTGCCAGCACCACCATGAAGCATCAGCCCCAGCATTTT; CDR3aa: CASTTMKHQPQHF
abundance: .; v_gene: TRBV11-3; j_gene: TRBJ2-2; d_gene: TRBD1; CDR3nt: TGTGCCAGCAGCCGCCCCGGGACAGGGTACAACACCGGGGAGCTGTTTTTT; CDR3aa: CASSRPGTGYNTGELFF